Listed below are T cell receptor beta chains from one sample, sequenced in a study of graft-versus-host responses after intestinal transplantation. These TCRs' antigens remain unknown. Profiling relied on immunoSEQ multiplex PCR, and the TCRdb table lists in-frame clones only, not all of them. The data hold about 47,000 clones, with 85% to 95% observed a single time. This specimen consisted of unstimulated CD8+ T cells sorted from spleen or lymph node cells, obtained before transplant. Source of these receptors: a human donor who was the organ donor for an intestinal transplant. Both conserved end residues are part of each CDR3. D genes are given only for firm matches. Size is omitted from some rows. Given values are once, few, many or a class for expanded clones.

TRBD1	TRBJ1-1	NA	TRBV4-1	TGCGCCAGCAGCCAAGCGGGACAGAGCATAGACACTGAAGCTTTCTTT	CASSQAGQSIDTEAFF
NA	TRBJ2-1	NA	TRBV6-5	TGTGCCAGCAGCGCCCAACCTAGTGACGAGCAGTTCTTC	CASSAQPSDEQFF
NA	TRBJ1-2	once	TRBV28	TGTGCCAGCAGGCCGGGATTTAACTATGGCTACACCTTC	CASRPGFNYGYTF
TRBD1	TRBJ1-5	NA	TRBV6-6	TGTGCCAGCAGTTACTCCGGACAGGCTCATCAGCCCCAGCATTTT	CASSYSGQAHQPQHF
NA	TRBJ1-2	NA	TRBV27	TGTGCCAGCAGTTTATGGGCAGACGATGGCTACACCTTC	CASSLWADDGYTF
TRBD1	TRBJ1-5	NA	TRBV7-9	TGTGCCCCCGAAGGGGCTACGGGAAGGGGGCCACGGAACAATCAGCCCCAGCATTTT	CAPEGATGRGPRNNQPQHF
NA	TRBJ2-1	NA	TRBV6-1	TGTGCCAGCAGTGAATCGGCCCATGGGTCGTTCAATGAGCAGTTCTTC	CASSESAHGSFNEQFF
TRBD2	TRBJ2-7	NA	TRBV15	TGTGCCACCACCTCGGGACTAACCTACGAGCAGTACTTC	CATTSGLTYEQYF
TRBD2	TRBJ2-5	NA	TRBV7-2	TGTGCCAGCAGCTTAAGGGTGGCTAGCGGGGACCGGGAGACCCAGTACTTC	CASSLRVASGDRETQYF
NA	TRBJ2-3	NA	TRBV11-3	TGTGCCAGCAGCTTAGTTTATGCAGATACGCAGTATTTT	CASSLVYADTQYF
TRBD1	TRBJ2-4	NA	TRBV5-4	TGTGCCATTACAGGGGGGAACATTCAGTACTTC	CAITGGNIQYF
TRBD1	TRBJ1-2	NA	TRBV15	TGTGCCACCAGCAGAGATCGGACAGGGTACGGCTACACCTTC	CATSRDRTGYGYTF
TRBD1	TRBJ1-1	NA	TRBV13	TGTGCCAGCAGCTTAACGGGCAGGGGGTACACTGAAGCTTTCTTT	CASSLTGRGYTEAFF
TRBD2	TRBJ2-1	NA	TRBV4-3	TGCGCCAGCAGCCAAGGAGAAACCGGGACTAGCGAGATTTATTCCTACAATGAGCAGTTCTTC	CASSQGETGTSEIYSYNEQFF
TRBD2	TRBJ2-7	NA	TRBV10-3	TGTGCCATCAGTGATAAGGGGAGGGACTACGAGCAGTACTTC	CAISDKGRDYEQYF
NA	TRBJ2-7	NA	TRBV27	TGTGCCAGCAGAGAGTTGATAGGGGAGGACCAGTACTTC	CASRELIGEDQYF
NA	TRBJ1-1	NA	TRBV11-2	TGTGCCAGCAGCTTGTTGGGGGCCACTGAAGCTTTCTTT	CASSLLGATEAFF
TRBD2	TRBJ2-1	once	TRBV4-1	TGCGCCAGCAGCCAGGGGGGACTAGGGTACAATGAGCAGTTCTTC	CASSQGGLGYNEQFF
NA	TRBJ2-7	NA	TRBV28	TGTGCCAGCAGTTCGATCCCGACCGCCGAGCAGTACTTC	CASSSIPTAEQYF
NA	TRBJ1-2	NA	TRBV23-1	TGCGCCAGCAGTCAATCAGGAGGGGTGGGCTATGGCTACACCTTC	CASSQSGGVGYGYTF
TRBD1	TRBJ2-7	NA	TRBV4-1	TGCGCCAGCAGCCAAGAGAGGACAGGGGGCTACGAGCAGTACTTC	CASSQERTGGYEQYF
NA	TRBJ2-2	NA	TRBV9	TGTGCCAGCAGCGCGACGAACACCGGGGAGCTGTTTTTT	CASSATNTGELFF
NA	TRBJ1-1	few	TRBV5-1	TGCGCCAGCAGTCGTGATCTTCAGGGGATGAACACTGAAGCTTTCTTT	CASSRDLQGMNTEAFF
TRBD1	TRBJ2-5	NA	TRBV29-1	TGCAGCGTTCCGGGACAGGGTTTGGAGACCCAGTACTTC	CSVPGQGLETQYF
TRBD2	TRBJ2-7	NA	TRBV11-2	TGTGCCAGCAGTTCAACCAAGCCTACCGGGACTAGCGGGGCCAGGGGGCAGTACTTC	CASSSTKPTGTSGARGQYF
NA	TRBJ2-6	NA	TRBV28	TGTGCCAGCAGTTTGAAAGAGTCTAGCTCTGGGGCCAACGTCCTGACTTTC	CASSLKESSSGANVLTF
TRBD2	TRBJ2-1	NA	TRBV2	TGTGCCAGCACCAGGACTAGCGGGAGGGCAAATGAGCAGTTCTTC	CASTRTSGRANEQFF
TRBD2	TRBJ2-1	NA	TRBV5-1	TGCGCCAGCAGCTCCGTAAGCTCGGGGGGCTACAATGAGCAGTTCTTC	CASSSVSSGGYNEQFF
NA	TRBJ2-5	NA	TRBV6-1	TGTGCCAGCAGTGAAATCACAGGGACTGAGACCCAGTACTTC	CASSEITGTETQYF
NA	TRBJ2-7	NA	TRBV7-9	TGTGCCAGCAGCTTAGGTCCGAGTATCGAGCAGTACTTC	CASSLGPSIEQYF
NA	TRBJ2-5	once	TRBV5-4	TGTGCCAGCAGCTTGGAACAGCACCAAGAGACCCAGTACTTC	CASSLEQHQETQYF
NA	TRBJ2-5	NA	TRBV27	TGTGCCAGCGGGGGTAGTCGAGAGACCCAGTACTTC	CASGGSRETQYF
NA	TRBJ2-1	NA	TRBV10-2	TGCGCCAGCAGCCCCCCCTACATCTATGAGCAGTTCTTC	CASSPPYIYEQFF
NA	TRBJ2-7	NA	TRBV7-6	TGTGCCAGCAGCTTAGCGGGGTCCGCCGAGCAGTACTTC	CASSLAGSAEQYF
TRBD2	TRBJ2-5	NA	TRBV6-5	TGTGCCAGCAGTCTCGGGACTAGCGGGGGGCAGACCCAGTACTTC	CASSLGTSGGQTQYF
TRBD1	TRBJ1-2	NA	TRBV19	TGTGCCAGTAGTGCTTACTCGGACAGGTTATATGGCTACACCTTC	CASSAYSDRLYGYTF
TRBD2	TRBJ2-5	NA	TRBV10-2	TGCGCCAGCAGTGCAGGGACTAGCGGGGGAGTGGTCGAGACCCAGTACTTC	CASSAGTSGGVVETQYF